Presented here are 22 T cell receptor beta chains from one specimen sequenced in a study of OX40 agonist ivuxolimab in advanced cancers. Repertoires were generated with immunoSEQ multiplex PCR, while TCRdb's copy carries only in-frame clones and drops some. Of roughly 50,000 clones listed, 80% to 90% are singletons. The specimen comprised CD4+ or CD8+ T cells sorted from blood, sampled in a trial of the OX40 agonist ivuxolimab. All receptors come from an adult with an advanced solid tumor such as melanoma, head and neck, liver or kidney cancer.

This clone was seen a few times. This rearrangement joins TRBV29-1 to TRBJ2-5, with 9 bases lining up with TRBD1. V trimming: 7 bases; J trimming: 5 bases; junction bases outside the gene matches: 11. The germline V gene has CDR1 SQVTM and CDR2 ANQGSEA. The CDR3 runs 14 residues. DNA of the CDR3: TGCAGCGGAAGTGAACAGGGGGCGCAGGAGACCCAGTACTTC. It yields the protein CSGSEQGAQETQYF.

The chain joins TRBV6-6 to TRBJ1-2; TRBD1 agrees at 9 bases. The CDR3 length is 15 residues. Per the germline V gene, CDR1 is MNHNY and CDR2 is SVGAGI (reference sequence). V lost 5 bases, J lost 0 bases, and 4 bases stayed unmatched. The CDR3 sequence: CASSDTGGPNYGYTF. CDR3 in DNA: TGTGCCAGCAGTGATACAGGGGGCCCTAACTATGGCTACACCTTC.

The chain uses TRBV9 and TRBJ1-4; tentatively, D is TRBD1 (6 bases). Trimming stripped 7 bases from V and 4 bases from J, with 14 bases between. CDR1 and CDR2 from the germline V gene are SGDLS and YYNGEE. The CDR3 totals 14 residues. CDR3 DNA: TGTGCCAGCGCACCGACAGGTCTTAATGAAAAACTGTTTTTT. Residues: CASAPTGLNEKLFF. Full variable domain (missing parts from reference TRBV9 and TRBJ1-4): DSGVTQTPKHLITATGQRVTLRCSPRSGDLSVYWYQQSLDQGLQFLIQYYNGEERAKGNILERFSAQQFPDLHSELNLSSLELGDSALYFCASAPTGLNEKLFFGSGTQLSVL.

The chain couples TRBV18 to TRBJ2-1, with 11 bases matching TRBD1. Trimming cost V 4 bases and J 5 bases; bases outside gene matches: 1. CDR1 KGHSH and CDR2 LQKENI come from the germline V gene. This CDR3 spans 14 amino acids. This chain's CDR3 is CASSRDRGNNEQFF. The CDR3 nucleotides read TGTGCCAGCTCACGGGACAGGGGGAACAATGAGCAGTTCTTC.

This chain uses TRBV6-5 with TRBJ1-2; D might be TRBD1 (6 bases). The CDR3 runs to 13 residues. Germline lookup yields CDR1 MNHEY and CDR2 SVGAGI. V shed 3 bases and J shed 2 bases, with 7 bases lying between them. CDR3 amino acids: CASSYTGNYGYTF. Here the CDR3 DNA reads TGTGCCAGCAGTTATACAGGGAACTATGGCTACACCTTC.

The CDR3 protein is CASSMTAPTYNEQFF. CDR3 nucleotide sequence: TGTGCCAGCAGTATGACTGCGCCCACCTACAATGAGCAGTTCTTC. The V gene is TRBV2, the J gene TRBJ2-1; unclear D gene. Germline-derived CDR1 and CDR2 are SNHLY and FYNNEI. The CDR3 length is 15 residues. V was cut by 5 bases and J by 2 bases, with 13 bases left in between.

This chain connects TRBV19 to TRBJ1-6, with 9 bases matching TRBD1. The CDR3 consists of 16 residues. V shed 3 bases, J shed 5 bases, and the junction held 5 bases outside the gene matches. Germline lookup yields CDR1 LNHDA and CDR2 SQIVND (reference sequence). The CDR3 sequence is CASSIFTGGDNSPLHF. For the CDR3, the DNA is TGTGCCAGTAGTATTTTCACAGGGGGCGATAATTCACCCCTCCACTTT.

This clone has only a few counts. The J gene is TRBJ2-1, the V gene TRBV5-1; D possibly corresponds to TRBD1 (6 bases). V was clipped by 0 bases and J by 9 bases, with 16 bases between them. The CDR3 runs to 15 residues. Germline V lookup: CDR1 SGHRS, CDR2 YFSETQ. This CDR3 reads CASSLGPGAEVEQFF. The CDR3, as DNA: TGCGCCAGCAGCTTGGGGCCAGGGGCAGAGGTTGAGCAGTTCTTC.

The J gene is TRBJ2-7, the V gene TRBV5-4; no clear D. The CDR3 extends over 15 amino acids. Germline values: CDR1 SGHNT, CDR2 YYREEE (reference sequence). The V end lost 0 bases, the J end lost 0 bases, and 10 bases lay between the germline ends. In DNA, the CDR3 is TGTGCCAGCAGCTTGGGAAGTTTTTTCTCCTACGAGCAGTACTTC. Its translation is CASSLGSFFSYEQYF.

This clone came up once. The chain combines TRBV10-2 with TRBJ2-1, with 10 bases aligning to TRBD2. This CDR3 is 15 amino acids long. Germline V lookup: CDR1 WSHSY, CDR2 SAAADI. V lost 4 bases, J lost 4 bases, and 4 bases stayed unmatched. The CDR3 sequence: CASSGGSGGYNEQFF. In DNA form, the CDR3 reads TGCGCCAGCAGTGGGGGTAGCGGGGGGTACAATGAGCAGTTCTTC.

V gene TRBV11-1 combines with J gene TRBJ2-3, with 9 bases aligning to TRBD1. Germline CDR1 SGHAT, CDR2 FQDESV (reference sequence). V lost 5 bases and J lost 6; bases outside the gene matches: 6. The CDR3 sequence is 14 residues long. CDR3 sequence: CASSQQGAGDTQYF. CDR3 DNA: TGTGCCAGCAGCCAACAGGGGGCGGGGGATACGCAGTATTTT.

This clone appeared once. The chain carries TRBV28 and TRBJ2-7, with D uncertain. V lost 3 bases and J lost 5, with 14 bases in between. This CDR3 is 14 amino acids long. Germline lookup yields CDR1 MDHEN and CDR2 SYDVKM. The CDR3 sequence is CASSLDPSLNEQYF. CDR3 bases: TGTGCCAGCAGTTTGGACCCAAGCCTAAACGAGCAGTACTTC. Filled out from reference TRBV28 and TRBJ2-7, the complete variable domain reads DVKVTQSSRYLVKRTGEKVFLECVQDMDHENMFWYRQDPGLGLRLIYFSYDVKMKEKGDIPEGYSVSREKKERFSLILESASTNQTSMYLCASSLDPSLNEQYFGPGTRLTVT.

The chain joins TRBV11-2 to TRBJ2-7; 16 bases line up with TRBD2. Germline CDR1 and CDR2: SGHAT and FQNNGV. V lost 5 bases to trimming and J lost 6 bases; unmatched junction nucleotides: 4. This CDR3 region has 15 residues. The CDR3 DNA reads TGTGCCAGCAGCGTGGGACTAGCGGGAGGGTTCGAGCAGTACTTC. This encodes CASSVGLAGGFEQYF.

This chain links TRBV19 with TRBJ2-1; 12 bases agree with TRBD1. The ends lost 4 bases at V and 6 bases at J; junction bases unmatched: 10. Germline loops: CDR1 LNHDA, CDR2 SQIVND (reference sequence). This CDR3 has 17 residues. The CDR3 sequence: CASSNRPPGQGANEQFF. The CDR3 nucleotides are TGTGCCAGTAGTAACCGCCCCCCGGGACAGGGGGCCAATGAGCAGTTCTTC.

The chain uses TRBV11-2 and TRBJ1-5, with 9 nucleotides matching TRBD1. The trim removed 5 bases at V and 0 bases at J, leaving 5 bases unmatched. Germline lookup yields CDR1 SGHAT and CDR2 FQNNGV. CDR3 size: 16 residues. The CDR3: CASSPQGANSNQPQHF. The DNA for the CDR3 is TGTGCCAGCAGCCCACAGGGGGCGAATAGCAATCAGCCCCAGCATTTT.

This clone was picked up one time. This chain connects TRBV19 to TRBJ2-7; D unresolved. The CDR3 is 16 amino acids. Germline lookup yields CDR1 LNHDA and CDR2 SQIVND (reference sequence). Trimming stripped 3 bases from V and 0 bases from J, with 15 bases between. CDR3 in DNA: TGTGCCAGTAGTATCGGTCATTACGTCAGCTCCTACGAGCAGTACTTC. It encodes CASSIGHYVSSYEQYF.

The chain uses TRBV6-5 and TRBJ2-2; TRBD2 matches 10 bases. The junction had 2 bases not matched to a gene; V was cut back by 6 bases and J by 1 base. Germline V gene lookup returns CDR1 MNHEY and CDR2 SVGAGI. CDR3 size: 15 residues. Here the CDR3 DNA reads TGTGCCAGCAGCCTAGCGGGGGAGAACACCGGGGAGCTGTTTTTT. Translating gives CASSLAGENTGELFF.

The chain uses TRBV7-2 and TRBJ2-5, with 7 bases identical to TRBD2. Germline-derived CDR1 and CDR2 are SGHTA and FQGNSA. This CDR3 comprises 14 residues. V lost 0 bases to trimming and J lost 3 bases; unmatched junction nucleotides: 1. CDR3: CASSLAAGEETQYF. Written as DNA, the CDR3 is TGTGCCAGCAGCTTAGCGGCGGGAGAAGAGACCCAGTACTTC.

The J gene is TRBJ2-3, the V gene TRBV11-3; D may match TRBD1 or TRBD2 (5 bases each). Trimming cost V 5 bases and J 4 bases, with 10 bases left between them. Germline V gene sequence: CDR1 SGHNT, CDR2 YENEEA. The CDR3 has 13 amino acids. The CDR3 bases are TGTGCCAGCAGCATTCGGGACCCAGATACGCAGTATTTT. Its protein product is CASSIRDPDTQYF. Full variable domain (rest looked up from reference TRBV11-3 and TRBJ2-3): EAGVVQSPRYKIIEKKQPVAFWCNPISGHNTLYWYLQNLGQGPELLIRYENEEAVDDSQLPKDRFSAERLKGVDSTLKIQPAELGDSAVYLCASSIRDPDTQYFGPGTRLTVL.

The genes are TRBV5-6 and TRBJ2-1, with D possibly being TRBD2 (5 bases). Trimming shortened V by 4 bases and J by 3 bases, and 17 bases separated the two germline ends. The CDR3 loop spans 16 amino acids. In germline, CDR1 is SGHDT, CDR2 YYEEEE. CDR3 amino acids: CASSRRLPRSYNEQFF. DNA for the CDR3: TGTGCCAGCAGCAGGAGGCTCCCTAGGAGCTACAATGAGCAGTTCTTC.

The chain uses TRBV18 and TRBJ2-5; no clear D gene. The CDR3 runs to 15 residues. CDR1 and CDR2 (germline): KGHSH, LQKENI. The V and J ends lost 0 bases and 1 base respectively, with 9 bases between them. The chain's CDR3 is CASSPPSAFQETQYF. The CDR3 bases are TGTGCCAGCTCACCACCGTCGGCCTTCCAAGAGACCCAGTACTTC.

V gene TRBV5-7 combines with J gene TRBJ1-1; no definite D call. TRBV5-7 is classed as an ORF, of uncertain function. CDR3 length equals 16 residues. The V and J ends lost 3 bases and 4 bases respectively, with 19 bases between them. In DNA, the CDR3 is TGTGCCAGCAGCTGGGGAATATCCCTCGGCGGCACTGAAGCTTTCTTT. This gives the protein CASSWGISLGGTEAFF.